Each of the 32 T cell receptor beta chains below was sequenced from the same sample in a study of blood T cell repertoires in COVID-19. Data came from immunoSEQ multiplex PCR; TCRdb stores just in-frame clones and leaves some out. The sample holds some 250,000 clones, around 89% seen once. The specimen sequenced was peripheral blood. These receptors all come from a woman between 35 and 50 years old who had recovered from COVID-19.

This clone was recorded once. The chain combines TRBV9 with TRBJ2-3, with D possibly matching TRBD2 (6 bases). Per the germline V gene, CDR1 is SGDLS and CDR2 is YYNGEE. The CDR3 has 16 amino acids. V was trimmed by 7 bases and J by 2 bases, leaving 20 bases between them. CDR3 sequence reads: CASSPPAGPHTDTQYF. DNA for the CDR3: TGTGCCAGCTCCCCCCCGGCGGGACCGCACACAGATACGCAGTATTTT.

The chain uses TRBV4-1 and TRBJ1-4, with D maybe TRBD1 (5 bases). Trimming cost V 1 base and J 7 bases, with 19 bases left between them. CDR3 length: 17 amino acids. Germline lookup yields CDR1 MGHRA and CDR2 YSYEKL. CDR3 residues: CASSQVGGGGFGEKLFF. For the CDR3, the DNA is TGCGCCAGCAGCCAAGTCGGGGGGGGAGGCTTTGGTGAAAAACTGTTTTTT.

This sequence joins TRBV5-1 and TRBJ2-7; maybe TRBD2 (5 bases). V lost 4 bases and J 6 bases, leaving 11 bases between the germline ends. The CDR3 extends over 12 amino acids. The germline V gene has CDR1 SGHRS and CDR2 YFSETQ. The CDR3 region has the DNA TGCGCCAGCAGCCGAGGGTCGGGCGAGCAGTACTTC. This codes for CASSRGSGEQYF.

In its sample, this clone was seen once. The V call is TRBV3-1 (or the pseudogene TRBV3-2), the J call TRBJ2-1, with 7 bases lining up with TRBD2. Germline CDR1 LGHDT, CDR2 YNNKEL (reference sequence). After removal of 6 bases from V and 8 bases from J, the junction contained 7 bases not matched to a gene. The CDR3 totals 13 residues. The CDR3 spells CASRRLAGDEQFF. The CDR3, as DNA: TGTGCCAGCAGGCGACTAGCCGGGGATGAGCAGTTCTTC.

This clone came up once. The V call is TRBV7-2, the J call TRBJ2-7; D perhaps matches TRBD1 (5 bases). Germline-derived CDR1 and CDR2 are SGHTA and FQGNSA. This CDR3 has 14 residues. The germline V and J ends were trimmed by 7 bases and 3 bases, with 16 bases remaining between them. The CDR3 protein is CASNLDGANYEQYF. In DNA form, the CDR3 reads TGTGCCAGCAACCTAGATGGGGCCAACTACGAGCAGTACTTC.

The V gene is TRBV7-3, the J gene TRBJ1-3; D unresolved. V was trimmed by 5 bases and J by 0 bases, leaving 11 bases between them. The CDR3 length is 15 residues. Germline lookup yields CDR1 SGHTA and CDR2 FQGTGA. The CDR3 nucleotides read TGTGCCAGCAGCCCCGGAGTACCCTCTGGAAACACCATATATTTT. Protein sequence: CASSPGVPSGNTIYF.

This sequence joins TRBV18 and TRBJ2-1; D uncertain. CDR1 and CDR2 (germline): KGHSH, LQKENI. With 2 bases removed from V and 10 bases from J, the gap between germline ends came to 6 bases. The CDR3 consists of 11 residues. The CDR3 is CASSPVGEQFF. The CDR3 DNA reads as TGTGCCAGCTCACCAGTCGGGGAGCAGTTCTTC.

This clone has only one observation. The chain recombines TRBV25-1 with TRBJ1-5; possibly TRBD1 for D (5 bases). The V end was cut by 8 bases, the J end by 6 bases, with 17 bases between. CDR1 is MGHDK and CDR2 is SYGVNS in the germline V gene. The CDR3 spans 14 residues. CDR3 sequence (DNA): TGTGCCAGCTCCCGGTGGGGGGAGGGTCAGCCCCAGCATTTT. Translating gives CASSRWGEGQPQHF.

CDR3 region: CASSQDLLAGVGGNEQFF. The CDR3 nucleotides read TGTGCCAGCAGCCAAGATCTGCTAGCGGGAGTCGGCGGCAATGAGCAGTTCTTC. The J gene is TRBJ2-1, the V gene TRBV4-2; 10 positions match TRBD2. Germline V gene sequence: CDR1 LGHNA, CDR2 YNFKEQ. The ends lost 0 bases at V and 6 bases at J; junction bases unmatched: 11. The CDR3 has 18 amino acids.

The genes are TRBV10-3 and TRBJ2-7, with TRBD2 matching over 7 bases. Trimming removed 4 bases from V and 7 bases from J; junction bases left unmatched: 4. The CDR3 runs 12 residues. Germline loops: CDR1 ENHRY, CDR2 SYGVKD. CDR3 region: CAISGPGGEQYF. The CDR3 bases are TGTGCCATCAGTGGGCCCGGGGGGGAGCAGTACTTC.

This clone was observed a few times. The gene calls are TRBV6-5 and TRBJ2-7; D is undetermined. The CDR3 has 15 residues. V lost 0 bases and J 0 bases, leaving 9 bases between the germline ends. Germline loops: CDR1 MNHEY, CDR2 SVGAGI. The CDR3 DNA reads as TGTGCCAGCAGTTACTCAAGGAGCCCCTCCTACGAGCAGTACTTC. It codes for CASSYSRSPSYEQYF.

V usage is TRBV5-1 and J usage is TRBJ1-1; TRBD1 matches at 8 bases. With V trimmed by 4 bases and J by 2 bases, 7 bases remained unmatched. This CDR3 has 15 residues. Germline loops: CDR1 SGHRS, CDR2 YFSETQ. CDR3 nucleotides: TGCGCCAGCAGCCAAGGGACAGGCCCTAACACTGAAGCTTTCTTT. Encoded protein: CASSQGTGPNTEAFF.

The chain recombines TRBV6-2 or TRBV6-3 with TRBJ1-6; tentatively, D is TRBD1 (5 bases). V was clipped by 6 bases and J by 10 bases, with 19 bases between them. The CDR3 sequence is 15 residues long. The V gene's germline CDR1 is MNHEY and CDR2 SVGEGT. CDR3 in amino acids: CASSPWGGSRSPLHF. CDR3 coding DNA: TGTGCCAGCAGCCCATGGGGCGGCTCGAGGTCACCCCTCCACTTT.

J is TRBJ2-2 and V is TRBV5-1, with 12 bases matching TRBD1. This CDR3 has 20 residues. Germline lookup yields CDR1 SGHRS and CDR2 YFSETQ. V gave up 0 bases and J gave up 5 bases; unmatched junction bases: 14. The CDR3 sequence is CASSLAKTGTGGRSTGELFF. The CDR3 DNA reads as TGCGCCAGCAGCTTGGCGAAGACCGGGACAGGGGGCCGAAGTACCGGGGAGCTGTTTTTT.

This sequence joins TRBV7-9 and TRBJ2-7, with 11 bases that match TRBD2. The CDR3 spans 18 residues. CDR1 and CDR2 from the germline V gene are SEHNR and FQNEAQ (reference sequence). The V segment lost 2 bases and the J segment 0 bases; nucleotides outside the gene matches: 9. The CDR3 coding sequence is TGTGCCAGCAGCTTAAATTTTCCTAGCGGGAGGACCTCCTACGAGCAGTACTTC. Amino acids: CASSLNFPSGRTSYEQYF.

The chain uses TRBV28 and TRBJ1-2, with D possibly TRBD1 on 6 matching bases. CDR3 length: 13 amino acids. Germline-derived CDR1 and CDR2 are MDHEN and SYDVKM. V lost 6 bases to trimming and J lost 1 base, with 9 bases between them. The CDR3 protein is CASSPDSNYGYTF. CDR3 in DNA: TGTGCCAGCAGCCCGGACAGTAACTATGGCTACACCTTC.

The rearrangement uses TRBV3-1 (or the pseudogene TRBV3-2) and TRBJ2-4; no clear D. The length of the CDR3 is 13 residues. The germline V gene has CDR1 LGHDT and CDR2 YNNKEL (reference sequence). The V end lost 1 base, the J end lost 4 bases, and 5 bases lay between the germline ends. Here the CDR3 reads CASSQGEKNIQYF. The CDR3 coding sequence is TGTGCCAGCAGCCAAGGAGAGAAAAACATTCAGTACTTC.

Comments on this clone: Other DNA sequences from this sample encode an identical CDR3 as well. The rearrangement uses TRBV19 and TRBJ2-5; the D gene is possibly TRBD2 (7 bases). CDR1 and CDR2 (germline): LNHDA, SQIVND (reference sequence). Trimming cost V 1 base and J 4 bases, with 10 bases left between them. This CDR3 has 14 amino acids. The CDR3 loop is CASSIGGGGETQYF. The CDR3 DNA reads as TGTGCCAGTAGTATAGGGGGAGGGGGAGAGACCCAGTACTTC.

The chain employs TRBV12-5 and TRBJ2-5; 12 bases match TRBD2. CDR1 is LGHNT and CDR2 is FRNRAP in the germline V gene. V lost 7 bases to trimming and J lost 4 bases; unmatched junction nucleotides: 4. This CDR3 spans 14 amino acids. The chain's CDR3 is CASALAGGGETQYF. The CDR3 DNA sequence: TGTGCTAGTGCCCTAGCGGGAGGGGGAGAGACCCAGTACTTC. Full variable domain (remainder filled in from reference TRBV12-5 and TRBJ2-5): DARVTQTPRHKVTEMGQEVTMRCQPILGHNTVFWYRQTMMQGLELLAYFRNRAPLDDSGMPKDRFSAEMPDATLATLKIQPSEPRDSAVYFCASALAGGGETQYFGPGTRLLVL.

The chain is built from TRBV5-6 and TRBJ1-1; TRBD1 matches at 9 bases. This CDR3 spans 15 amino acids. Germline V gene lookup returns CDR1 SGHDT and CDR2 YYEEEE. With 0 bases clipped from V and 5 bases from J, the junction kept 5 bases outside the gene matches. In nucleotides, the CDR3 is TGTGCCAGCAGCTTGGACAGGGGGCGCGCGACTGAAGCTTTCTTT. It translates to CASSLDRGRATEAFF.

V is TRBV7-2 and J is TRBJ1-3, with a weak D call TRBD1 (5 bases). CDR3 length: 14 amino acids. Germline V gene data show CDR1 as SGHTA and CDR2 as FQGNSA. V dropped 5 bases and J dropped 3 bases, with 11 bases sitting between them. The CDR3 spells CASSPPTVGNTIYF. The CDR3 nucleotides are TGTGCCAGCAGCCCCCCGACAGTTGGAAACACCATATATTTT.

The chain joins TRBV3-1 (or the pseudogene TRBV3-2) to TRBJ1-4, with TRBD1 matching over 8 bases. The CDR3 is 11 residues long. From germline, CDR1 is LGHDT and CDR2 YNNKEL (reference sequence). V was clipped by 6 bases and J by 14 bases; unmatched bases: 5. CDR3 in amino acids: CASRSRTGLFF. In DNA form, the CDR3 reads TGTGCCAGCAGGTCGCGGACAGGGCTGTTTTTT.

This clone was detected only once. This chain links TRBV19 with TRBJ1-2; D unresolved. This CDR3 has 14 amino acids. The germline gives CDR1 LNHDA, CDR2 SQIVND (reference sequence). With 7 bases removed from V and 4 bases from J, the gap between germline ends came to 16 bases. The CDR3 nucleotides read TGTGCCAGTACCCTCGGGGAGGGTTCCTATGGCTACACCTTC. It encodes CASTLGEGSYGYTF. Filled out from reference TRBV19 and TRBJ1-2, the complete variable domain reads DGGITQSPKYLFRKEGQNVTLSCEQNLNHDAMYWYRQDPGQGLRLIYYSQIVNDFQKGDIAEGYSVSREKKESFPLTVTSAQKNPTAFYLCASTLGEGSYGYTFGSGTRLTVV.

The table lists this clone with a few counts. This chain links TRBV5-6 with TRBJ2-7, with 10 positions matching TRBD2. Germline lookup yields CDR1 SGHDT and CDR2 YYEEEE. The CDR3 covers 16 residues. V was pared by 0 bases and J by 3 bases, with 6 bases of the junction left unmatched. This CDR3 is CASSLGAGGTFYEQYV. The DNA of the CDR3 is TGTGCCAGCAGCTTGGGAGCGGGAGGGACTTTCTACGAGCAGTACGTC.

This clone was seen a handful of times. This chain joins TRBV24-1 and TRBJ2-3, with D possibly being TRBD1 (6 bases). The CDR3 extends over 14 amino acids. The germline CDR1 and CDR2 sequences are KGHDR and SFDVKD. Between the trimmed V and J ends, which lost 9 bases and 2 bases, there was a span of 14 bases. The CDR3 DNA sequence: TGTGCCACCGCCCCAACAGGGTCCACAGATACGCAGTATTTT. This sequence encodes CATAPTGSTDTQYF.

The J gene is TRBJ1-5, the V gene TRBV3-1 (or the pseudogene TRBV3-2); D unresolved. Trimming took off 5 bases at V and 8 bases at J, with 19 bases between the two ends. Per the germline V gene, CDR1 is LGHDT and CDR2 is YNNKEL (reference sequence). There are 15 residues in the CDR3. CDR3 loop: CASSSQDVPPEPQHF. CDR3 DNA: TGTGCCAGCAGCTCACAAGATGTCCCACCTGAGCCCCAGCATTTT.

The chain uses TRBV9 and TRBJ2-2; D not resolved. The CDR3 extends over 16 amino acids. Germline V gives CDR1 SGDLS, CDR2 YYNGEE. Trimming cost V 4 bases and J 4 bases, with 17 bases left between them. The CDR3 DNA sequence: TGTGCCAGCAGCTTGGAAGCGATGACGCGCACCGGGGAGCTGTTTTTT. Its translation is CASSLEAMTRTGELFF.

The gene calls are TRBV28 and TRBJ2-2, with D tentatively TRBD2 (5 bases). Per germline, CDR1 MDHEN and CDR2 SYDVKM. The CDR3 runs 17 residues. The ends were cut back, 2 bases at V and 2 bases at J, with 15 bases in the middle. CDR3 sequence reads: CASSLIGLDANTGELFF. The CDR3 DNA reads as TGTGCCAGCAGTTTAATTGGACTGGATGCTAACACCGGGGAGCTGTTTTTT.

The genes are TRBV7-2 and TRBJ2-1; D possibly corresponds to TRBD2 (6 bases). V was pared by 5 bases and J by 7 bases, with 12 bases between. The CDR3 sequence is 13 residues long. CDR1 and CDR2 from the germline V gene are SGHTA and FQGNSA. For the CDR3, the DNA is TGTGCCAGCAGCGGGCTAGCGCGGAATGAGCAGTTCTTC. It translates to CASSGLARNEQFF.

The chain combines TRBV27 with TRBJ2-7; no clear D. This CDR3 comprises 16 residues. Germline V lookup: CDR1 MNHEY, CDR2 SMNVEV (reference sequence). The V and J ends lost 0 bases and 3 bases respectively, with 15 bases between them. CDR3 DNA sequence: TGTGCCAGCAGTTTATCGTGGCGGCAAGGTCTCTACGAGCAGTACTTC. It specifies CASSLSWRQGLYEQYF.

V is TRBV7-6 and J is TRBJ2-3; D not certain. The CDR3 totals 16 residues. Looked up from germline, CDR1 is SGHVS and CDR2 is FNYEAQ. V lost 1 base and J lost 0, with 11 bases in between. CDR3 protein: CASSLGAGASTDTQYF. The CDR3 region has the DNA TGTGCCAGCAGCTTAGGGGCTGGCGCGAGCACAGATACGCAGTATTTT.

The rearrangement links TRBV9 to TRBJ1-2, with 8 bases lining up with TRBD1. Germline values: CDR1 SGDLS, CDR2 YYNGEE. The CDR3 runs 15 residues. Losses at the gene ends were 9 bases for V and 3 bases for J; bases not matched to a gene: 13. CDR3 residues: CATSTGTGVHYGYTF. CDR3 in DNA: TGTGCCACCTCCACCGGGACAGGAGTACACTATGGCTACACCTTC.